The rows below give T cell receptor beta chains drawn from one sample of a study of cytomegalovirus exposure and HLA in healthy donors. The protocol was immunoSEQ multiplex PCR, while the TCRdb copy is restricted to in-frame clones and leaves out a portion. The table lists roughly 190,000 clones, 80% of them singletons. The sequenced material came from PBMCs. These receptors all come from a woman aged 40-49 years in good health and CMV-seronegative. The CDR3 runs from the conserved cysteine through the conserved F or W.

j_gene,v_gene,len,CDR3aa
TRBJ1-2,TRBV29-1,15,CSVDGQGTSNYGYTF
TRBJ1-2,TRBV7-2,15,CASSLAGRGGDGYTF
TRBJ2-1,TRBV4-3,22,CASSQGMGLAGLLPSSYNEQFF
TRBJ2-3,TRBV7-2,16,CASSFRRTASTDTQYF
-,TRBV6-1,15,CASSGRLTGFGEQYF
TRBJ2-5,TRBV5-4,20,CASSRALLAGGPLYQETQYF
TRBJ2-5,TRBV5-1,14,CASSKTGPGETQYF
TRBJ2-7,TRBV6-6,13,CASSYTGGYEQYF
TRBJ1-2,TRBV10-3,13,CAILDSSNYGYTF
TRBJ2-1,TRBV11-3,15,CASSATSGSHNEQFF
TRBJ2-2,TRBV2,15,CASSEEGGQTGELFF
TRBJ1-2,TRBV2,12,CASSEDSYGYTF
-,TRBV19,14,CASSGQGLSYEQYF
TRBJ1-1,TRBV19,14,CASSIGRPNTEAFF
TRBJ1-2,TRBV30,10,CACKSRGYTF
TRBJ2-1,TRBV7-2,14,CASSQGFNYNEQFF
TRBJ2-1,TRBV5-4,16,CASSQPGLGLRNEQFF
TRBJ1-3,TRBV7-9,16,CSSSSPSLSSGNTIYF
TRBJ2-1,TRBV5-4,18,CASSSESAGGLSYNEQFF
TRBJ1-2,TRBV6-1,15,CASSEPRGGTYGYTF
TRBJ2-2,TRBV11-2,13,CASSPRETGELFF
TRBJ1-4,TRBV7-9,15,CASSLGSGVNEKLFF
TRBJ1-2,TRBV5-6,15,CASSSPPGQGAGYTF
TRBJ1-1,TRBV5-8,12,CASSPRRSEAFF
TRBJ1-1,TRBV5-1,15,CASSWTGGGDTEAFF
TRBJ2-3,TRBV2,16,CASSGVGLGFEDTQYF
TRBJ2-3,TRBV19,16,CASSIGWREGTDTQYF
TRBJ1-2,TRBV6-5,14,CASTKGGETFGYTF
TRBJ2-1,TRBV5-1,15,CASSLVAGGSNEQFF
TRBJ1-1,TRBV5-1,15,CASSRHRGENTEAFF
TRBJ2-7,TRBV9,15,CASSVDLAGPYEQYF
TRBJ2-1,TRBV28,15,CASSQGLAGGGEQFF
TRBJ2-3,TRBV7-8,15,CASSLAPGRSDTQYF
-,TRBV6-6,15,CASRFTSEGSYEQYF
TRBJ1-1,TRBV19,13,CASMGQGKTEAFF
TRBJ2-1,TRBV2,13,CASGGTSWNEQFF
TRBJ2-2,TRBV9,17,CASSEAKREPDTGELFF
TRBJ2-1,TRBV19,17,CASTGLAGVTGYNEQFF
TRBJ2-2,TRBV6-1,15,CATQVGLLNTGELFF
TRBJ2-6,TRBV6-1,14,CASSVWTASNVLTF
TRBJ2-3,TRBV5-6,18,CASSQPGTSGSSTDTQYF
TRBJ2-7,TRBV7-2,15,CASSQRTSGSYEQYF
TRBJ2-4,TRBV29-1,15,CSVERASGTKNIQYF
TRBJ2-3,TRBV15,12,CATSRATDTQYF
TRBJ1-2,TRBV12-5,13,CASGLAAGVGYTF
TRBJ1-2,TRBV27,18,CASSRFWDSAGTHNGYTF
-,TRBV9,15,CASSLSVGSTYEQYF
TRBJ1-1,TRBV20-1,11,CSAQGDTEAFF